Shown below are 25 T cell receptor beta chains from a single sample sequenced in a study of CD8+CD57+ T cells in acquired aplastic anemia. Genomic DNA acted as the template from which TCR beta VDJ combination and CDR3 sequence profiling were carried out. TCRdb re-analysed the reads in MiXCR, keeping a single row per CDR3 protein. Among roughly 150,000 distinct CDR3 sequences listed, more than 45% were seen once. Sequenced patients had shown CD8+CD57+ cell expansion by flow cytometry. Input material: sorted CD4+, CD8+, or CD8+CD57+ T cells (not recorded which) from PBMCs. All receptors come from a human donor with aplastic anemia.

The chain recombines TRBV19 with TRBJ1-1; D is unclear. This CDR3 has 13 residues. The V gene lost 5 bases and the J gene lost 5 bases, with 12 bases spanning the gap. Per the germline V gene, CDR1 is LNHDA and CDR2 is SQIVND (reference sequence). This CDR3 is CASSSTGTTEAFF. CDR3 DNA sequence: TGTGCCAGTAGTTCGACGGGAACGACTGAAGCTTTCTTT.

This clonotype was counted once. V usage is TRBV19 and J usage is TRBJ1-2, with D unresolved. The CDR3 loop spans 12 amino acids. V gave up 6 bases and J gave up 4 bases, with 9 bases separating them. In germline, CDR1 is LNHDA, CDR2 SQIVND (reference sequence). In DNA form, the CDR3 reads TGTGCCAGTAGGGGTCTGACCTATGGCTACACCTTC. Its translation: CASRGLTYGYTF.

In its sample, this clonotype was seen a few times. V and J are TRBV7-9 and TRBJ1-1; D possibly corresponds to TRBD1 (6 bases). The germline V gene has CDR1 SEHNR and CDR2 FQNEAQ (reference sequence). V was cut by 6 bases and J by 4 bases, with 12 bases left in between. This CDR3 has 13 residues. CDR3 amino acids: CASRMEGVTEAFF. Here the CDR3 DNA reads TGTGCCAGCAGAATGGAGGGGGTCACTGAAGCTTTCTTT.

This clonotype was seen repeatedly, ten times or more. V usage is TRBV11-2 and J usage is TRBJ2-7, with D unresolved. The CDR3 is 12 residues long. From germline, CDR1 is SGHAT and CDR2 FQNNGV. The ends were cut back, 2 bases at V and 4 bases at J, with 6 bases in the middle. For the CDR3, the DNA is TGTGCCAGCAGCTTATCCAGGTACGAGCAGTACTTC. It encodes CASSLSRYEQYF.

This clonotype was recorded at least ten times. The CDR3 sequence is CASSIGVAGGVGYEQYF. The CDR3 DNA is TGTGCCAGTAGTATAGGGGTAGCGGGAGGAGTTGGCTACGAGCAGTACTTC. This sequence joins TRBV19 and TRBJ2-7; 10 bases match TRBD2. Per germline, CDR1 LNHDA and CDR2 SQIVND (reference sequence). This CDR3 has 17 amino acids. The J segment lost 3 bases and the V segment lost 1 base, leaving 9 bases of the junction unmatched.

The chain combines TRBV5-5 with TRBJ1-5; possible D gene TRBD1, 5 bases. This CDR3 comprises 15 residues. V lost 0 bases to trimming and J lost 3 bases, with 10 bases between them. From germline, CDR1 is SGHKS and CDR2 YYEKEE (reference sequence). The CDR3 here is CASSLEGENNQPQHF. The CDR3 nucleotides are TGTGCCAGCAGCTTGGAAGGGGAAAACAATCAGCCCCAGCATTTT.

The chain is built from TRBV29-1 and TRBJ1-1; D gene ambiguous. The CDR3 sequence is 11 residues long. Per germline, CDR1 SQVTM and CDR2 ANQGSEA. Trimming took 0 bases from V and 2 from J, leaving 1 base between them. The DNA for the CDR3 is TGCAGCGTTGAAGACAACACTGAAGCTTTCTTT. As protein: CSVEDNTEAFF.

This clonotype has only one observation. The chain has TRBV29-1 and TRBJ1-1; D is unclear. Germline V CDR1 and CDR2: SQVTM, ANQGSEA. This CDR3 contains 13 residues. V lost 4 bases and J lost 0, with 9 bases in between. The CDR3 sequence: CSVAGHLNTEAFF. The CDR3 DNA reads TGCAGCGTTGCGGGTCACCTGAACACTGAAGCTTTCTTT. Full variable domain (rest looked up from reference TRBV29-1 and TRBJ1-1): SAVISQKPSRDICQRGTSLTIQCQVDSQVTMMFWYRQQPGQSLTLIATANQGSEATYESGFVIDKFPISRPNLTFSTLTVSNMSPEDSSIYLCSVAGHLNTEAFFGQGTRLTVV.

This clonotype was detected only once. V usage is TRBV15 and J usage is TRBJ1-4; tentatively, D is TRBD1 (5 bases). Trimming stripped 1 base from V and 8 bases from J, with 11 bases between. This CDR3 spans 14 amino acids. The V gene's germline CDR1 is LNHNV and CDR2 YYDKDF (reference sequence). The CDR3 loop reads CATSRVGGFEKLFF. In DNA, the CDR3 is TGTGCCACCAGCAGAGTCGGGGGTTTCGAAAAACTGTTTTTT.

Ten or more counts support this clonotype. CDR3 bases: TGTGCCAGCAGGGGACCCAACCGGAGGGATAATGAAAAACTGTTTTTT. Protein: CASRGPNRRDNEKLFF. This sequence joins TRBV25-1 and TRBJ1-4; TRBD1 is a possible D gene (5 bases). Germline CDR1 and CDR2: MGHDK and SYGVNS. This CDR3 is 16 amino acids long. V was pared by 6 bases and J by 4 bases, with 18 bases between.

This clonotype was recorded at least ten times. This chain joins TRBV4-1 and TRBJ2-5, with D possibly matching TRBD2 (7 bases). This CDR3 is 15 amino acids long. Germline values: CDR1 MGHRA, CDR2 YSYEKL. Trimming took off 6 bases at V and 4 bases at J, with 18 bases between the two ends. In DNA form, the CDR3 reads TGCGCCAGCAGATTTTTCGGGGGGCCTGGAGAGACCCAGTACTTC. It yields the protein CASRFFGGPGETQYF.

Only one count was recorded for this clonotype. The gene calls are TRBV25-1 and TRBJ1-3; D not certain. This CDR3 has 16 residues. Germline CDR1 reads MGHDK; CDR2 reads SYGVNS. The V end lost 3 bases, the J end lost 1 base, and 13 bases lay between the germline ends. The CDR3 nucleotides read TGTGCCAGCAGTGAGATGGTCGGATTTTCTGGAAACACCATATATTTT. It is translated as CASSEMVGFSGNTIYF.

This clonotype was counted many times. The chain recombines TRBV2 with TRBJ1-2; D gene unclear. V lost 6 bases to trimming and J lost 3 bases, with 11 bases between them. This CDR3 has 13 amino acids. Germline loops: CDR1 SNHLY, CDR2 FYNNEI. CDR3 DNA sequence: TGTGCCAGCAGAGAAAGGCATTACTATGGCTACACCTTC. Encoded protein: CASRERHYYGYTF. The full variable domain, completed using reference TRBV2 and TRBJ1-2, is EPEVTQTPSHQVTQMGQEVILRCVPISNHLYFYWYRQILGQKVEFLVSFYNNEISEKSEIFDDQFSVERPDGSNFTLKIRSTKLEDSAMYFCASRERHYYGYTFGSGTRLTVV.

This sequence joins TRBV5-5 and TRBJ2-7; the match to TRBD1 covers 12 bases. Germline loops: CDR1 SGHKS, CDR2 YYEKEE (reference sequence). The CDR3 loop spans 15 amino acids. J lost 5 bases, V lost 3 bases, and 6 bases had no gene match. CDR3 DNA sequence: TGTGCCAGCAGCTCGGGGACAGGGGGCAGGAACGAGCAGTACTTC. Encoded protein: CASSSGTGGRNEQYF. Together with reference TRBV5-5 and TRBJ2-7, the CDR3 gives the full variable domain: DAGVTQSPTHLIKTRGQQVTLRCSPISGHKSVSWYQQVLGQGPQFIFQYYEKEERGRGNFPDRFSARQFPNYSSELNVNALLLGDSALYLCASSSGTGGRNEQYFGPGTRLTVT.

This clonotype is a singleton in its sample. The CDR3 nucleotides read TGTGCCAGCAGCCAGGGGACAGGGCTCGGCTACGAGCAGTACTTC. Its translation: CASSQGTGLGYEQYF. V gene TRBV14 combines with J gene TRBJ2-7; the match to TRBD1 covers 9 bases. Germline assignment: CDR1 SGHDN and CDR2 FVKESK. V lost 3 bases to trimming and J lost 3 bases; unmatched junction nucleotides: 6. The CDR3 covers 15 residues.

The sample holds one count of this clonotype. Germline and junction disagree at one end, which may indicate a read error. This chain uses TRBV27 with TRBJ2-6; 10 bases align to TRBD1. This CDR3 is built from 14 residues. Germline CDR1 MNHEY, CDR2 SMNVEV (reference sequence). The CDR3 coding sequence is TGTGCCACCAGTGAGAGGACAGGGGGCAACGTCCTGACTTTC. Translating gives CATSERTGGNVLTF.

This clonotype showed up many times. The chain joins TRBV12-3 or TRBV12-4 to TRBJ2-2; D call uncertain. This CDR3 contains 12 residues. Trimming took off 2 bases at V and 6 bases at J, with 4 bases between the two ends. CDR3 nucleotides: TGTGCCAGCAGTTTATTTGCCGGGGAGCTGTTTTTT. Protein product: CASSLFAGELFF.

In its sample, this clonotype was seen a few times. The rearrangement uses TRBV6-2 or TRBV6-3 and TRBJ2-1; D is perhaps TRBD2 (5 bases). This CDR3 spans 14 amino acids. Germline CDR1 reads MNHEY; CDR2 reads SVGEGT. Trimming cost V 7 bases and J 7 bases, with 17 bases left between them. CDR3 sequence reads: CASTLRGPVNEQFF. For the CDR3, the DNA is TGTGCCAGCACCCTACGAGGGCCGGTTAATGAGCAGTTCTTC.

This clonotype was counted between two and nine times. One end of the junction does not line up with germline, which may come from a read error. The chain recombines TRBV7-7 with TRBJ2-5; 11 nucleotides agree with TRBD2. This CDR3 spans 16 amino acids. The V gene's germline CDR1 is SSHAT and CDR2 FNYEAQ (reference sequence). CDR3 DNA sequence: TGTGCTAGCAGCTTAGCGTCTAGCGGGGGGCAAGAGACCCAGTACTTC. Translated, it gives CASSLASSGGQETQYF.

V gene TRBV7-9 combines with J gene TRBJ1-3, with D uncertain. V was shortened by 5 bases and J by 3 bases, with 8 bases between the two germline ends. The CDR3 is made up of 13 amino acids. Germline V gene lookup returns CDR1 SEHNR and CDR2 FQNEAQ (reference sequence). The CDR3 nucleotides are TGTGCCAGCAGCCGTGGGAGTGGAAACACCATATATTTT. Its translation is CASSRGSGNTIYF. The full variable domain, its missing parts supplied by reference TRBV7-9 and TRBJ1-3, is DTGVSQNPRHKITKRGQNVTFRCDPISEHNRLYWYRQTLGQGPEFLTYFQNEAQLEKSRLLSDRFSAERPKGSFSTLEIQRTEQGDSAMYLCASSRGSGNTIYFGEGSWLTVV.

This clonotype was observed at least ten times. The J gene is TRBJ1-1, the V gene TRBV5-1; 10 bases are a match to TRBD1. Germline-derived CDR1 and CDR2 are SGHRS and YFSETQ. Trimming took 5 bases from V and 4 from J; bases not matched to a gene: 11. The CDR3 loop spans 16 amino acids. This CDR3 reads CASSPGTGVLITEAFF. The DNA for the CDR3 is TGCGCCAGCAGTCCCGGGACAGGGGTACTGATCACTGAAGCTTTCTTT. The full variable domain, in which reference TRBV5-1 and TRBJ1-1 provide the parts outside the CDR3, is KAGVTQTPRYLIKTRGQQVTLSCSPISGHRSVSWYQQTPGQGLQFLFEYFSETQRNKGNFPGRFSGRQFSNSRSEMNVSTLELGDSALYLCASSPGTGVLITEAFFGQGTRLTVV.

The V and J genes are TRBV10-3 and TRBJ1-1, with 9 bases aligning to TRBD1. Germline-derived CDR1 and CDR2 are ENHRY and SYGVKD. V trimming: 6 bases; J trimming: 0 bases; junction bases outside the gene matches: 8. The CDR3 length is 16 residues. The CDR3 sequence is CAISPGQGLMNTEAFF. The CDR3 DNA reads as TGTGCCATCAGCCCGGGACAGGGTCTCATGAACACTGAAGCTTTCTTT.

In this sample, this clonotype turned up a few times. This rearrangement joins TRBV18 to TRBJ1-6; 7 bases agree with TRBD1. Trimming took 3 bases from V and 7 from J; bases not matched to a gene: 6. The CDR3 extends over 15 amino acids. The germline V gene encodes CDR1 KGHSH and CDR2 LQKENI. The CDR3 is CASSPLQGKNSPLHF. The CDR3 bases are TGTGCCAGCTCACCCTTACAGGGGAAAAATTCACCCCTCCACTTT.

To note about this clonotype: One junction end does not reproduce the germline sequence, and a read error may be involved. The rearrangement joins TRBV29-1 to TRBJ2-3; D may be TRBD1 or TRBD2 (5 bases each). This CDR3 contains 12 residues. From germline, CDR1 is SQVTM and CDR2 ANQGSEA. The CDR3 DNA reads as TGCAGCGTTCGGGACCAAACAGATACGCGGTATTTT. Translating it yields CSVRDQTDTRYF.

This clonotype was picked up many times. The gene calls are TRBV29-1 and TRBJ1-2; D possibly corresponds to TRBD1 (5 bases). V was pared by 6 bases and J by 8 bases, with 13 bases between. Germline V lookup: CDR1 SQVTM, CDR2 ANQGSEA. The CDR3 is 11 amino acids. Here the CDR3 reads CSVLRTSGYTF. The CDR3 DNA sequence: TGCAGCGTCCTTAGGACAAGCGGCTACACCTTC. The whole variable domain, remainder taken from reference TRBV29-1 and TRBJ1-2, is SAVISQKPSRDICQRGTSLTIQCQVDSQVTMMFWYRQQPGQSLTLIATANQGSEATYESGFVIDKFPISRPNLTFSTLTVSNMSPEDSSIYLCSVLRTSGYTFGSGTRLTVV.